The 28 T cell receptor beta chains presented below share a single source sample, sequenced in a study of blood T cell repertoires in COVID-19. Using immunoSEQ multiplex PCR, the repertoire was profiled, and TCRdb retains in-frame clones only, with some absent. This sample has about 300,000 clones, with about 91% found just once. Sequenced material: peripheral blood. These receptors came from a woman between 25 and 40 years old who had recovered from COVID-19.

This clone was counted once. CDR3 sequence: CASSSLGGGGELFF. In DNA, the CDR3 is TGTGCCAGCAGCTCTTTGGGAGGCGGTGGGGAGCTGTTTTTT. V is TRBV5-6 and J is TRBJ2-2; D is possibly TRBD2 (6 bases). CDR1 SGHDT and CDR2 YYEEEE come from the germline V gene. V was clipped by 3 bases and J by 8 bases, with 14 bases between them. The CDR3 is 14 amino acids.

V usage is TRBV12-1 and J usage is TRBJ1-1. TRBV12-1 is listed as a pseudogene. There are 15 residues in the CDR3. The CDR3 is CASSSRDAGGTEAFF. The CDR3 region has the DNA TGTGCCAGCAGTTCGCGCGACGCTGGGGGGACTGAAGCTTTCTTT.

The chain employs TRBV19 and TRBJ2-6, with D maybe TRBD2 (5 bases). The CDR3 is made up of 16 amino acids. The germline V gene encodes CDR1 LNHDA and CDR2 SQIVND (reference sequence). Trimming took 4 bases from V and 0 from J, leaving 10 bases between them. As DNA, the CDR3 is TGTGCCAGTAGTACTAAGGGAGTCTCTGGGGCCAACGTCCTGACTTTC. As protein: CASSTKGVSGANVLTF. The full variable domain, completed using reference TRBV19 and TRBJ2-6, is DGGITQSPKYLFRKEGQNVTLSCEQNLNHDAMYWYRQDPGQGLRLIYYSQIVNDFQKGDIAEGYSVSREKKESFPLTVTSAQKNPTAFYLCASSTKGVSGANVLTFGAGSRLTVL.

This clone came up many times. This chain connects TRBV4-3 to TRBJ1-2; unclear D gene. V was trimmed by 2 bases and J by 6 bases, leaving 19 bases between them. Germline V CDR1 and CDR2: LGHNA, YSLEER. The CDR3 is made up of 16 amino acids. The CDR3 DNA sequence: TGCGCCAGCAGCCAACTTTCCTCGCAACTGATCGATGGCTACACCTTC. This sequence encodes CASSQLSSQLIDGYTF.

This chain uses TRBV7-2 with TRBJ2-1; the D is unclear. V gave up 5 bases and J gave up 2 bases, with 10 bases separating them. CDR1 and CDR2 from the germline V gene are SGHTA and FQGNSA. CDR3 length: 14 amino acids. As DNA, the CDR3 is TGTGCCAGCAGCGCCGGGTCGGCCTACAATGAGCAGTTCTTC. Residues: CASSAGSAYNEQFF.

This sequence joins TRBV7-9 and TRBJ1-2; 9 bases map to TRBD1. Germline values: CDR1 SEHNR, CDR2 FQNEAQ (reference sequence). J lost 2 bases, V lost 5 bases, and 3 bases had no gene match. CDR3 size: 14 residues. The CDR3 nucleotides read TGTGCCAGCAGCCCGGGACAGGGAAACTATGGCTACACCTTC. This encodes CASSPGQGNYGYTF.

The chain carries TRBV28 and TRBJ1-4, with 7 bases that match TRBD1. The V and J ends lost 5 bases and 4 bases, in that order; junction bases with no gene match: 7. The CDR3 has 15 amino acids. Per germline, CDR1 MDHEN and CDR2 SYDVKM. For the CDR3, the DNA is TGTGCCAGCAGTAATAACAGGGGCGGTAATGAAAAACTGTTTTTT. As protein: CASSNNRGGNEKLFF.

The chain employs TRBV2 and TRBJ2-3, with D perhaps TRBD2 (7 bases). The V end lost 0 bases, the J end lost 5 bases, and 12 bases lay between the germline ends. The CDR3 contains 15 residues. The germline CDR1 and CDR2 sequences are SNHLY and FYNNEI. The CDR3 DNA sequence: TGTGCCAGCAGTGAAGCGTGGGGGGGGCAAGATACGCAGTATTTT. The encoded protein is CASSEAWGGQDTQYF.

This clone was detected once. This chain uses TRBV4-1 with TRBJ1-4; D is possibly TRBD1 (5 bases). The CDR3 runs 16 residues. CDR1 is MGHRA, CDR2 YSYEKL, per germline. Between the trimmed V and J ends, which lost 2 bases and 4 bases, there was a span of 14 bases. The CDR3 sequence is CASSQLMTAGNEKLFF. The CDR3 DNA reads as TGCGCCAGCAGCCAATTGATGACAGCTGGTAATGAAAAACTGTTTTTT.

Only a few counts were recorded for this clone. This chain joins TRBV19 and TRBJ2-1, with 8 bases that match TRBD2. J lost 1 base, V lost 5 bases, and 19 bases had no gene match. The germline V gene encodes CDR1 LNHDA and CDR2 SQIVND (reference sequence). This CDR3 region has 20 residues. The CDR3 region has the DNA TGTGCCAGTAGTCGGGGGGGGCGCTTCTCCCGATTTGTTTCCTACAATGAGCAGTTCTTC. Its protein product is CASSRGGRFSRFVSYNEQFF.

This clone was detected only once. The rearrangement links TRBV4-2 to TRBJ2-5, with D tentatively TRBD2 (5 bases). CDR1 and CDR2 from the germline V gene are LGHNA and YNFKEQ. This CDR3 comprises 14 residues. Trimming shortened V by 0 bases and J by 5 bases, and 10 bases separated the two germline ends. CDR3 sequence: CASSQEGLAETQYF. The DNA of the CDR3 is TGTGCCAGCAGCCAAGAAGGCCTAGCCGAGACCCAGTACTTC.

The chain links TRBV24-1 to TRBJ2-1, with no clear D. V lost 2 bases and J 0 bases, leaving 10 bases between the germline ends. CDR1 is KGHDR, CDR2 SFDVKD, per germline. This CDR3 spans 16 amino acids. The CDR3 bases are TGTGCCACCAGTGATTCTCGGGTTAGCTCCTACAATGAGCAGTTCTTC. It specifies CATSDSRVSSYNEQFF.

The V and J genes are TRBV7-8 and TRBJ2-7, with D possibly being TRBD1 (7 bases). Trimming pared 7 bases from V and 3 bases from J, leaving 13 bases between. Looked up from germline, CDR1 is SGHVS and CDR2 is FQNEAQ. This CDR3 comprises 13 residues. DNA of the CDR3: TGTGCCAGCAATTCCCAGGGGGGCTACGAGCAGTACTTC. Its translation: CASNSQGGYEQYF.

This chain connects TRBV28 to TRBJ2-1, with TRBD2 matching over 9 bases. Trimming took 2 bases from V and 10 from J; bases not matched to a gene: 0. Germline-derived CDR1 and CDR2 are MDHEN and SYDVKM. The CDR3 runs to 12 residues. The CDR3 region is CASSLLAGEQFF. The CDR3 bases are TGTGCCAGCAGTTTACTAGCGGGAGAGCAGTTCTTC.

V gene TRBV7-3 combines with J gene TRBJ2-1; tentative D call: TRBD1 (5 bases). V was shortened by 2 bases and J by 0 bases, with 5 bases between the two germline ends. This CDR3 has 14 amino acids. The V gene's germline CDR1 is SGHTA and CDR2 FQGTGA. The CDR3 spells CASSLDSSYNEQFF. The CDR3 DNA sequence: TGTGCCAGCAGCTTAGACAGCTCCTACAATGAGCAGTTCTTC. The complete variable domain, with remaining parts taken from reference TRBV7-3 and TRBJ2-1, reads GAGVSQTPSNKVTEKGKYVELRCDPISGHTALYWYRQSLGQGPEFLIYFQGTGAADDSGLPNDRFFAVRPEGSVSTLKIQRTERGDSAVYLCASSLDSSYNEQFFGPGTRLTVL.

This clone has a single count. The sample holds other DNA sequences that translate to the same CDR3. The gene calls are TRBV18 and TRBJ1-5, with TRBD1 matching over 8 bases. V shed 4 bases and J 4 bases; nucleotides not matched to a gene: 3. Per the germline V gene, CDR1 is KGHSH and CDR2 is LQKENI. This CDR3 has 14 amino acids. Here the CDR3 reads CASSQGQGNQPQHF. CDR3 nucleotide sequence: TGTGCCAGCTCACAAGGACAGGGTAATCAGCCCCAGCATTTT.

This sequence joins TRBV24-1 and TRBJ2-2, with 8 bases identical to TRBD2. CDR1 KGHDR and CDR2 SFDVKD come from the germline V gene. The V and J ends lost 1 base and 3 bases, in that order; junction bases with no gene match: 6. The length of the CDR3 is 17 residues. CDR3 amino acids: CATSDFSAGGYTGELFF. The CDR3 nucleotides are TGTGCCACCAGTGATTTCTCCGCGGGGGGATACACCGGGGAGCTGTTTTTT.

CDR3 in amino acids: CASSLVQDGNIQYF. As DNA, the CDR3 is TGTGCCAGCAGCTTAGTACAGGATGGGAACATTCAGTACTTC. The chain links TRBV7-9 to TRBJ2-4, with a tentative D call TRBD1 (5 bases). The germline V and J ends were trimmed by 1 base and 7 bases, with 11 bases remaining between them. The CDR3 spans 14 residues. The germline V gene encodes CDR1 SEHNR and CDR2 FQNEAQ (reference sequence).

This clone showed up just a few times. This chain links TRBV5-1 with TRBJ1-6, with 7 positions matching TRBD1. Trimming at V came to 4 bases and at J to 10 bases, leaving 2 bases not matched to a gene. Germline loops: CDR1 SGHRS, CDR2 YFSETQ. The CDR3 spans 12 residues. In nucleotides, the CDR3 is TGCGCCAGCAGCACAGGGGCATCACCCCTCCACTTT. Amino acids: CASSTGASPLHF.

The V gene is TRBV24-1, the J gene TRBJ2-2; TRBD1 matches 7 bases. V lost 3 bases to trimming and J lost 6 bases; unmatched junction nucleotides: 6. The length of the CDR3 is 15 residues. Germline lookup yields CDR1 KGHDR and CDR2 SFDVKD. In DNA, the CDR3 is TGTGCCACCAGTGATCCGACAGGGCCTTCCGGGGAGCTGTTTTTT. Amino acids: CATSDPTGPSGELFF.

The chain joins TRBV2 to TRBJ2-3, with D uncertain. This CDR3 spans 14 amino acids. The germline gives CDR1 SNHLY, CDR2 FYNNEI. The germline V and J ends were trimmed by 6 bases and 0 bases, with 10 bases remaining between them. This CDR3 reads CASRNLDSTDTQYF. CDR3 coding DNA: TGTGCCAGCAGGAATCTAGATAGCACAGATACGCAGTATTTT. The whole variable domain, remainder taken from reference TRBV2 and TRBJ2-3, is EPEVTQTPSHQVTQMGQEVILRCVPISNHLYFYWYRQILGQKVEFLVSFYNNEISEKSEIFDDQFSVERPDGSNFTLKIRSTKLEDSAMYFCASRNLDSTDTQYFGPGTRLTVL.

The CDR3 bases are TGTGCCAGCAGCTTTCCGGGACAGGGTACCAATGAGCAGTTCTTC. Translation: CASSFPGQGTNEQFF. The genes are TRBV5-4 and TRBJ2-1; TRBD1 agrees at 9 bases. The CDR3 loop spans 15 amino acids. Germline V lookup: CDR1 SGHNT, CDR2 YYREEE (reference sequence). V dropped 2 bases and J dropped 6; count of bases not matched to a gene: 6.

The chain recombines TRBV9 with TRBJ2-5, with D possibly being TRBD2 (7 bases). The CDR3 spans 14 residues. V lost 4 bases and J 0 bases, leaving 10 bases between the germline ends. CDR1 and CDR2 from the germline V gene are SGDLS and YYNGEE. CDR3 nucleotide sequence: TGTGCCAGCAGCAGGGGGGGCTACCAAGAGACCCAGTACTTC. It specifies CASSRGGYQETQYF.

The chain is built from TRBV5-1 and TRBJ2-3, with D perhaps matching TRBD1 (6 bases). Trimming cost V 4 bases and J 0 bases, with 15 bases left between them. This CDR3 comprises 16 residues. Germline V gives CDR1 SGHRS, CDR2 YFSETQ. The CDR3 here is CASSPTAGQSTDTQYF. The CDR3 nucleotides read TGCGCCAGCAGCCCTACTGCAGGACAGAGCACAGATACGCAGTATTTT.

This chain links TRBV15 with TRBJ2-1; D uncertain. The ends were cut back, 1 base at V and 10 bases at J, with 5 bases in the middle. The length of the CDR3 is 11 residues. CDR1 and CDR2 (germline): LNHNV, YYDKDF (reference sequence). CDR3 region: CATSRGIEQFF. In DNA, the CDR3 is TGTGCCACCAGCAGAGGTATCGAGCAGTTCTTC.

The CDR3 bases are TGTGCCAGTAGTATCGGGGGGCTTGGGCCCAAGAATACGCAGTATTTT. Amino acids: CASSIGGLGPKNTQYF. The chain uses TRBV19 and TRBJ2-3, with D perhaps TRBD2 (7 bases). The CDR3 has 16 residues. The V and J ends lost 3 bases and 7 bases respectively, with 20 bases between them. Germline V gene sequence: CDR1 LNHDA, CDR2 SQIVND (reference sequence).

This CDR3 is CASSLLTADNGYTF. Here the CDR3 DNA reads TGTGCCAGCAGTCTACTGACAGCAGACAATGGCTACACCTTC. The chain is built from TRBV2 and TRBJ1-2, with D perhaps TRBD1 (5 bases). Per germline, CDR1 SNHLY and CDR2 FYNNEI. The CDR3 has 14 residues. Trimming stripped 5 bases from V and 6 bases from J, with 16 bases between.

The chain carries TRBV5-1 and TRBJ2-1; D is possibly TRBD1 (6 bases). CDR1 and CDR2 (germline): SGHRS, YFSETQ. This CDR3 region has 14 residues. With 2 bases removed from V and 7 bases from J, the gap between germline ends came to 13 bases. For the CDR3, the DNA is TGCGCCAGCAGCTTATTGACAGGTACTAATGAGCAGTTCTTC. This gives the protein CASSLLTGTNEQFF.